Shown below are 19 T cell receptor beta chains from a single sample sequenced in a study of persistence of HIV-infected CD4 T cells. The stimulus was an HIV-1 Gag 15-mer peptide pool, 0.8 to 1 ug/peptide/mL. Sorted nonresponding memory CD4+ T cells were CD40L-negative, CD69-negative, CD45RO-high. Their target antigens are unknown. Sequencing used immunoSEQ version 4 in survey mode. Assay used: immunoSEQ multiplex PCR; TCRdb lists only in-frame clones, some missing. The repertoire consists of 30,000 to 45,000 clones, with around 86% occurring once and the leading ten covering roughly 0.99%. Source: cultured CD4+ T cells from PBMCs, taken from a patient who received antiretroviral therapy. These receptors came from an adult with HIV. The donor label of this sample is uncertain.

The gene calls are TRBV5-1 and TRBJ2-2; D gene unclear. Germline CDR1 SGHRS, CDR2 YFSETQ. The CDR3 runs 15 residues. The V gene lost 1 base and the J gene lost 1 base, with 8 bases spanning the gap. In nucleotides, the CDR3 is TGCGCCAGCAGCTTGAATTTGGGGAACACCGGGGAGCTGTTTTTT. It codes for CASSLNLGNTGELFF.

CDR3 coding DNA: TGTGCCAGCAGCCAAGATCAGGGGCAGGAGACCCAGTACTTC. Amino acid sequence: CASSQDQGQETQYF. The chain recombines TRBV4-2 with TRBJ2-5, with D tentatively TRBD1 (6 bases). Trimming removed 0 bases at V and 5 bases at J, with 10 bases between. The CDR3 runs 14 residues. Per germline, CDR1 LGHNA and CDR2 YNFKEQ.

The rearrangement uses TRBV30 and TRBJ2-4, with D perhaps given as TRBD1 or TRBD2 (6 bases each). CDR1 is GTSNPN and CDR2 is SVGIG in the germline V gene (reference sequence). Trimming took 0 bases from V and 2 from J, leaving 20 bases between them. The CDR3 is 18 amino acids. CDR3 coding DNA: TGTGCCTGGAGTGTACTAAGTTCCGGGGGCGCGACCAAAAACATTCAGTACTTC. This translates into CAWSVLSSGGATKNIQYF.

This chain joins TRBV19 and TRBJ2-3, with 10 bases aligning to TRBD1. With V trimmed by 4 bases and J by 3 bases, 7 bases remained unmatched. This CDR3 has 16 amino acids. Germline V gene data show CDR1 as LNHDA and CDR2 as SQIVND (reference sequence). In DNA form, the CDR3 reads TGTGCCAGTAGTACCCTGGACAGGGGGTTTACAGATACGCAGTATTTT. It yields the protein CASSTLDRGFTDTQYF.

J is TRBJ2-7 and V is TRBV6-5; D perhaps matches TRBD1 (6 bases). The CDR3 has 15 amino acids. Trimming removed 6 bases at V and 3 bases at J, with 18 bases between. Germline-derived CDR1 and CDR2 are MNHEY and SVGAGI. The CDR3 sequence: CASRRDTRTLYEQYV. CDR3 coding DNA: TGTGCCAGCAGAAGGGACACGCGGACCCTCTACGAGCAGTACGTC.

The chain joins TRBV5-4 to TRBJ2-1; D perhaps matches TRBD1 (5 bases). V gave up 2 bases and J gave up 8 bases, with 11 bases separating them. CDR1 is SGHNT and CDR2 is YYREEE in the germline V gene (reference sequence). This CDR3 region has 13 residues. The DNA for the CDR3 is TGTGCCAGCAGCTTAGCAGGGCGGTATGAGCAGTTCTTC. The encoded protein is CASSLAGRYEQFF.

The chain joins TRBV2 to TRBJ1-4; D is perhaps TRBD1 (5 bases). Germline CDR1 and CDR2: SNHLY and FYNNEI. The V end lost 7 bases, the J end lost 6 bases, and 12 bases lay between the germline ends. The length of the CDR3 is 13 residues. This CDR3 reads CASNLGTDEKLFF. The DNA for the CDR3 is TGTGCCAGCAACCTTGGGACTGATGAAAAACTGTTTTTT.

This clone was recorded once. The chain couples TRBV7-8 to TRBJ1-5; tentatively, D is TRBD1 (5 bases). Germline loops: CDR1 SGHVS, CDR2 FQNEAQ. V was trimmed by 5 bases and J by 1 base, leaving 12 bases between them. The CDR3 runs 15 residues. In DNA, the CDR3 is TGTGCCAGCAGCACTGACGGGGGGAGCAATCAGCCCCAGCATTTT. It translates to CASSTDGGSNQPQHF.

The V and J genes are TRBV6-1 and TRBJ1-3, with TRBD1 identical over 8 bases. Germline trimming cut 5 bases from V and 11 bases from J; bases unmatched to any gene: 5. The length of the CDR3 is 12 residues. Germline CDR1 and CDR2: MNHNS and SASEGT. The chain's CDR3 is CASSKDRGSIYF. CDR3 DNA sequence: TGTGCCAGCAGTAAAGACAGGGGATCCATATATTTT.

The genes are TRBV6-5 and TRBJ2-3; 7 bases fit TRBD1. The J segment lost 2 bases and the V segment lost 5 bases, leaving 7 bases of the junction unmatched. Germline values: CDR1 MNHEY, CDR2 SVGAGI. The CDR3 runs to 15 residues. The CDR3 reads CASSRQGVNTDTQYF. The CDR3 DNA reads as TGTGCCAGCAGTCGACAGGGTGTGAACACAGATACGCAGTATTTT.

The rearrangement links TRBV7-7 to TRBJ2-5; 10 positions match TRBD1. Germline CDR1 and CDR2: SSHAT and FNYEAQ (reference sequence). This CDR3 has 15 amino acids. V lost 5 bases to trimming and J lost 2 bases; unmatched junction nucleotides: 5. The CDR3 loop is CASSTGQGTQETQYF. In nucleotides, the CDR3 is TGTGCCAGCAGCACGGGACAGGGGACACAAGAGACCCAGTACTTC.

The chain couples TRBV5-1 to TRBJ1-5, with unresolved D. The length of the CDR3 is 15 residues. CDR1 is SGHRS, CDR2 YFSETQ, per germline. V dropped 6 bases and J dropped 0 bases, with 13 bases sitting between them. The CDR3 here is CASKAGENSNQPQHF. CDR3 coding DNA: TGCGCCAGCAAGGCAGGAGAAAATAGCAATCAGCCCCAGCATTTT.

The V gene is TRBV5-1, the J gene TRBJ1-4; D is possibly TRBD1 (5 bases). Germline V CDR1 and CDR2: SGHRS, YFSETQ. CDR3 length equals 15 residues. Trimming stripped 0 bases from V and 8 bases from J, with 14 bases between. The CDR3 DNA follows: TGCGCCAGCAGCTTGGCTTCAGGGCAGGTAGAAAAACTGTTTTTT. It translates to CASSLASGQVEKLFF.

The gene calls are TRBV10-3 and TRBJ1-2, with D uncertain. From germline, CDR1 is ENHRY and CDR2 SYGVKD. The germline V and J ends were trimmed by 6 bases and 3 bases, with 17 bases remaining between them. The CDR3 is made up of 15 amino acids. This CDR3 reads CAISIYSRADYGYTF. The CDR3 DNA reads as TGTGCCATCAGCATCTATTCAAGGGCCGACTATGGCTACACCTTC.

This sequence joins TRBV27 and TRBJ1-1; D may be TRBD1 (6 bases). V was pared by 3 bases and J by 5 bases, with 10 bases between. The CDR3 runs to 13 residues. Per the germline V gene, CDR1 is MNHEY and CDR2 is SMNVEV (reference sequence). The CDR3 loop reads CASSFRGRTEAFF. CDR3 nucleotide sequence: TGTGCCAGCAGTTTTCGGGGGCGAACTGAAGCTTTCTTT.

This chain joins TRBV19 and TRBJ1-5; D gene uncertain. Germline V gene lookup returns CDR1 LNHDA and CDR2 SQIVND (reference sequence). V lost 7 bases and J lost 1, with 17 bases in between. The CDR3 sequence is 16 residues long. In DNA form, the CDR3 reads TGTGCCAGTACCCTAGAAGGGATTTCGAGCAATCAGCCCCAGCATTTT. Encoded protein: CASTLEGISSNQPQHF. Combining the CDR3 with reference TRBV19 and TRBJ1-5 gives the whole variable domain DGGITQSPKYLFRKEGQNVTLSCEQNLNHDAMYWYRQDPGQGLRLIYYSQIVNDFQKGDIAEGYSVSREKKESFPLTVTSAQKNPTAFYLCASTLEGISSNQPQHFGDGTRLSIL.

The rearrangement joins TRBV3-1 (or the pseudogene TRBV3-2) to TRBJ1-1; 9 bases match TRBD1. The V gene end was trimmed by 4 bases and the J gene end by 5 bases; junction bases not matched to a gene: 5. CDR3 length equals 14 residues. The germline CDR1 and CDR2 sequences are LGHDT and YNNKEL (reference sequence). CDR3 in DNA: TGTGCCAGCAGCCGAGGGACAGGGCAGACTGAAGCTTTCTTT. This gives the protein CASSRGTGQTEAFF.

The rearrangement uses TRBV7-2 and TRBJ2-3; no reliable D call. Germline V gene lookup returns CDR1 SGHTA and CDR2 FQGNSA. Trimming removed 4 bases from V and 1 base from J, with 12 bases in between. The CDR3 has 15 residues. The CDR3 here is CASSSGSRGTDTQYF. The CDR3 nucleotides are TGTGCCAGCAGCTCCGGGTCCCGGGGCACAGATACGCAGTATTTT.

This clone has just one count. The chain is built from TRBV9 and TRBJ1-1; no reliable D call. The length of the CDR3 is 13 residues. Germline-derived CDR1 and CDR2 are SGDLS and YYNGEE. The V gene lost 1 base and the J gene lost 0 bases, with 4 bases spanning the gap. This chain's CDR3 is CASSVIVNTEAFF. The CDR3 region has the DNA TGTGCCAGCAGCGTAATTGTGAACACTGAAGCTTTCTTT.